The 10 T cell receptor beta chains reported below all come from one sample, sequenced in a study of Graves' ophthalmopathy and Graves' hyperthyroidism. The study amplified TCR beta CDR3 regions using RNA transcripts. RT-PCR was first run with HTBI primers, then multiplex PCR in a second round. In TCRdb, the multiplex PCR reads were re-called with MiXCR into one record per CDR3 protein. The top ten hold roughly 3.5% of the sample, which has hundreds of thousands of distinct CDR3 sequences, approximately 39% seen once. The sequenced sample consisted of peripheral blood. Receptors originate from an adult man with Graves' ophthalmopathy.

The rearrangement joins TRBV10-1 to TRBJ2-7; D ambiguous. Per the germline V gene, CDR1 is WNHNN and CDR2 is SYGVQD (reference sequence). V lost 5 bases, J lost 2 bases, and 19 bases lay in between. The CDR3 extends over 16 amino acids. The CDR3 coding sequence is TGCGCCAGCAGTCCCCCCCCCGGGTCCTTTACCTACGAGCAGTACTTC. The encoded protein is CASSPPPGSFTYEQYF.

This clonotype was counted only a few times. The rearrangement joins TRBV4-2 to TRBJ2-5; TRBD2 agrees at 8 bases. CDR3 length equals 15 residues. With 1 base clipped from V and 4 bases from J, the junction kept 5 bases outside the gene matches. The germline V gene encodes CDR1 LGHNA and CDR2 YNFKEQ. The CDR3 DNA reads as TGTGCCAGCAGCCAAGTGGCGGGGGGTTTAGAGACCCAGTACTTC. It is translated as CASSQVAGGLETQYF.

On this clonotype: An end of the junction does not agree with germline; a read error may underlie this. The chain's CDR3 is CASTPRSGRTEAFF. In DNA, the CDR3 is TGTGCCAGCACTCCTCGGTCGGGGCGGACTGAAGCTTTCTTT. The rearrangement joins TRBV5-1 to TRBJ1-1; maybe TRBD1 (5 bases). CDR1 and CDR2 from the germline V gene are SGHRS and YFSETQ. The CDR3 totals 14 residues. Using reference TRBV5-1 and TRBJ1-1 for the parts outside the CDR3, the full variable domain is KAGVTQTPRYLIKTRGQQVTLSCSPISGHRSVSWYQQTPGQGLQFLFEYFSETQRNKGNFPGRFSGRQFSNSRSEMNVSTLELGDSALYLCASTPRSGRTEAFFGQGTRLTVV.

This clonotype was counted only a few times. This chain joins TRBV12-5 and TRBJ1-5; D may be TRBD1 (5 bases). Germline CDR1 reads LGHNT; CDR2 reads FRNRAP. The CDR3 sequence is 18 residues long. V was trimmed by 3 bases and J by 2 bases, leaving 20 bases between them. Written as DNA, the CDR3 is TGTGCTAGTGGTTTTGTGAGGGGAAGTGTTGAGCGCAATCAGCCCCAGCATTTT. This codes for CASGFVRGSVERNQPQHF.

With regard to this clonotype: This sequence may be a read error, since a much larger clone differs from it by one base. This sequence joins TRBV10-3 and TRBJ2-6; D gene unclear. This CDR3 is built from 15 residues. CDR1 and CDR2 (germline): ENHRY, SYGVKD. Trimming took off 5 bases at V and 0 bases at J, with 8 bases between the two ends. The CDR3 coding sequence is TGTGCCATCAGTTACCAGCTCTCTGGGGCCAACGTCCTGACTTTC. It codes for CAISYQLSGANVLTF.

This clonotype showed up many times. V and J are TRBV9 and TRBJ2-2; D might be TRBD1 or TRBD2, each matching 5 bases. The CDR3 runs to 15 residues. Looked up from germline, CDR1 is SGDLS and CDR2 is YYNGEE. Trimming removed 0 bases from V and 5 bases from J, with 11 bases in between. CDR3 protein: CASSVGLGETGELFF. CDR3 sequence (DNA): TGTGCCAGCAGCGTAGGACTGGGGGAGACCGGGGAGCTGTTTTTT.

This clonotype was recorded many times. This sequence joins TRBV19 and TRBJ2-7, with D possibly called TRBD1 or TRBD2 (6 bases each). Per germline, CDR1 LNHDA and CDR2 SQIVND (reference sequence). CDR3 length: 13 amino acids. Trimming took 9 bases from V and 5 from J, leaving 17 bases between them. The CDR3 is CASTGAVGNEQYF. CDR3 sequence (DNA): TGTGCCAGCACGGGGGCTGTTGGAAACGAGCAGTACTTC.

This clonotype was seen many times. This chain connects TRBV20-1 to TRBJ1-1, with 8 bases lining up with TRBD1. The V and J ends lost 1 base and 11 bases, in that order; junction bases with no gene match: 3. The CDR3 contains 11 residues. Germline CDR1 is DFQATT and CDR2 is SNEGSKA (reference sequence). The CDR3 protein is CSARGTGQAFF. For the CDR3, the DNA is TGCAGTGCTAGAGGGACAGGGCAGGCTTTCTTT.

At least ten counts were recorded for this clonotype. CDR3 sequence (DNA): TGTGCCAGCAGCTTGGGGGGCCGTAGCTCCTACGAGCAGTACTTC. Encoded protein: CASSLGGRSSYEQYF. The rearrangement links TRBV7-9 to TRBJ2-7; D is tentatively TRBD1 or TRBD2 (6 bases each). The length of the CDR3 is 15 residues. The germline V gene has CDR1 SEHNR and CDR2 FQNEAQ (reference sequence). V dropped 3 bases and J dropped 0 bases, with 12 bases sitting between them.

The V and J genes are TRBV2 and TRBJ1-2; D unresolved. Trimming took 6 bases from V and 4 from J, leaving 24 bases between them. Germline V lookup: CDR1 SNHLY, CDR2 FYNNEI. This CDR3 comprises 17 residues. CDR3: CASSQIMVGSRSYGYTF. CDR3 nucleotide sequence: TGTGCCAGCAGCCAAATCATGGTAGGGAGTCGGTCCTATGGCTACACCTTC.